These 2 T cell receptor beta chains were sequenced from one sample in a study of blood T cell repertoires in COVID-19. Profiling relied on immunoSEQ multiplex PCR, and the TCRdb table lists in-frame clones only, not all of them. The sample holds about 270,000 clones; more than 70% are singletons and the top ten take roughly 3%. Input material: peripheral blood. Receptor source: a woman between 18 and 29 years old with acute or convalescent COVID-19.

For the CDR3, the DNA is TGCGCCAGCAGCCAAGACCCCGGGGTAGCGGGTGCGGATACGCAGTATTTT. Amino acids: CASSQDPGVAGADTQYF. The chain recombines TRBV4-1 with TRBJ2-3, with TRBD2 identical over 7 bases. V shed 0 bases and J 6 bases; nucleotides not matched to a gene: 12. This CDR3 is built from 17 residues. The germline CDR1 and CDR2 sequences are MGHRA and YSYEKL.

This chain uses TRBV11-2 with TRBJ1-6, with a possible D match to TRBD1 (5 bases). V was cut by 0 bases and J by 6 bases, with 9 bases left in between. Per germline, CDR1 SGHAT and CDR2 FQNNGV. The length of the CDR3 is 15 residues. DNA of the CDR3: TGTGCCAGCAGCTTAGATGGGGGGAGTAATTCACCCCTCCACTTT. It specifies CASSLDGGSNSPLHF.